These T cell receptor beta chains were read from a single sample in a study of blood T cell repertoires in COVID-19. Clones were sequenced by immunoSEQ multiplex PCR, and TCRdb holds only the in-frame ones, with some missing. Among roughly 140,000 clones, approximately 92% were seen once, and the ten largest hold 3% to 3.5%. Sequencing was carried out using peripheral blood. These receptors were taken from a woman in her fifties or sixties with active COVID-19. Both conserved end residues are part of each CDR3. Fields, in order: D gene, clone size, V gene, CDR3 length, J gene, CDR3 DNA, CDR3 protein. A D gene is named only where the DNA matches it firmly. Rows may omit the clone size; those that give it use once, few, many or a size class.

d_gene: -
abundance: -
v_gene: TRBV27
len: 12
j_gene: TRBJ2-3
CDR3nt: TGTGCCAGCAGTCCCCTCCCGGATACGCAGTATTTT
CDR3aa: CASSPLPDTQYF

d_gene: TRBD2
abundance: -
v_gene: TRBV25-1
len: 17
j_gene: TRBJ2-1
CDR3nt: TGTGCCAGCAGTGAATCCCATATAGCGGGAGGGGACAATGAGCAGTTCTTC
CDR3aa: CASSESHIAGGDNEQFF

d_gene: TRBD2
abundance: -
v_gene: TRBV7-9
len: 15
j_gene: TRBJ2-5
CDR3nt: TGTGCCAGCAGCTTAGCCGGGACTAGCGTAGAGACCCAGTACTTC
CDR3aa: CASSLAGTSVETQYF

d_gene: -
abundance: -
v_gene: TRBV25-1
len: 11
j_gene: TRBJ2-2
CDR3nt: TGTGCCAGCAGCCCCTTAGGGGAGCTGTTTTTT
CDR3aa: CASSPLGELFF

d_gene: TRBD2
abundance: few
v_gene: TRBV28
len: 16
j_gene: TRBJ2-1
CDR3nt: TGTGCCAGCAGTTTTTCCGGGACTAGCGGGTTGAATGAGCAGTTCTTC
CDR3aa: CASSFSGTSGLNEQFF

d_gene: TRBD1
abundance: -
v_gene: TRBV2
len: 13
j_gene: TRBJ1-2
CDR3nt: TGTGCCAGCGGGGACAGGAACTTTTATGGCTACACCTTC
CDR3aa: CASGDRNFYGYTF

d_gene: -
abundance: -
v_gene: TRBV11-2
len: 16
j_gene: TRBJ2-1
CDR3nt: TGTGCCAGCAGCTCGAGAGCGGGTCTTCGCTACAATGAGCAGTTCTTC
CDR3aa: CASSSRAGLRYNEQFF

d_gene: TRBD1
abundance: -
v_gene: TRBV5-1
len: 13
j_gene: TRBJ1-2
CDR3nt: TGCGCCAGCAGCATCGGGACAGGGGGTGGCTACACCTTC
CDR3aa: CASSIGTGGGYTF

d_gene: TRBD1
abundance: -
v_gene: TRBV5-5
len: 14
j_gene: TRBJ1-6
CDR3nt: TGTGCCAGCAGCCTCCGGACAGGGGGCTCACCCCTCCACTTT
CDR3aa: CASSLRTGGSPLHF

d_gene: -
abundance: -
v_gene: TRBV2
len: 14
j_gene: TRBJ2-2
CDR3nt: TGTGCCAGCAGTGTTCAGGGGAAGAACGGGGAGCTGTTTTTT
CDR3aa: CASSVQGKNGELFF

d_gene: -
abundance: -
v_gene: TRBV7-9
len: 16
j_gene: TRBJ1-2
CDR3nt: TGTGCCAGCAGCTCTATTCAGGGAAGGGATAACTATGGCTACACCTTC
CDR3aa: CASSSIQGRDNYGYTF

d_gene: -
abundance: -
v_gene: TRBV5-5
len: 13
j_gene: TRBJ1-1
CDR3nt: TGTGCCAGCAGCTGGGGGGTGAACACTGAAGCTTTCTTT
CDR3aa: CASSWGVNTEAFF

d_gene: TRBD1
abundance: once
v_gene: TRBV19
len: 15
j_gene: TRBJ1-1
CDR3nt: TGTGCCAGTAGCCTCGGGACAGGGATGAACACTGAAGCTTTCTTT
CDR3aa: CASSLGTGMNTEAFF

d_gene: TRBD2
abundance: -
v_gene: TRBV7-2
len: 18
j_gene: TRBJ2-4
CDR3nt: TGTGCCAGCAGCCTAGTCGTGGGGACTAGCGGAGCCAAAAACATTCAGTACTTC
CDR3aa: CASSLVVGTSGAKNIQYF

d_gene: -
abundance: -
v_gene: TRBV7-9
len: 12
j_gene: TRBJ2-3
CDR3nt: TGTGCCAGCAGCCCAAGCACAGATACGCAGTATTTT
CDR3aa: CASSPSTDTQYF

d_gene: -
abundance: -
v_gene: TRBV19
len: 15
j_gene: TRBJ2-7
CDR3nt: TGTGCCACCGTAGACCGTCTCCAGGGTCGATTCGAGCAGTACTTC
CDR3aa: CATVDRLQGRFEQYF

d_gene: -
abundance: few
v_gene: TRBV20-1
len: 11
j_gene: TRBJ2-7
CDR3nt: TGCAGTGCTAGGTCTGGCCACGAGCAGTACTTC
CDR3aa: CSARSGHEQYF

d_gene: TRBD2
abundance: -
v_gene: TRBV5-6
len: 13
j_gene: TRBJ2-1
CDR3nt: TGTGCCAGCAGACTAGCGGGGAACAATGAGCAGTTCTTC
CDR3aa: CASRLAGNNEQFF

d_gene: -
abundance: -
v_gene: TRBV5-4
len: 14
j_gene: TRBJ2-4
CDR3nt: TGTGCCAGCAGCTTGGAAGGACGGGGAAACATTCAGTACTTC
CDR3aa: CASSLEGRGNIQYF

d_gene: TRBD2
abundance: once
v_gene: TRBV3-1/TRBV3-2
len: 14
j_gene: TRBJ2-7
CDR3nt: TGTGCCAGCAGCCAAACTAGCGGGAAGGGGGAGCAGTACTTC
CDR3aa: CASSQTSGKGEQYF

d_gene: -
abundance: -
v_gene: TRBV5-4
len: 14
j_gene: TRBJ1-1
CDR3nt: TGTGCCAGCAGCCCGGGACTTGGGAACACTGAAGCTTTCTTT
CDR3aa: CASSPGLGNTEAFF

d_gene: -
abundance: -
v_gene: TRBV3-1/TRBV3-2
len: 12
j_gene: TRBJ1-1
CDR3nt: TGTGCCAGCAGCCAAGGGGGGCGGGAAGCTTTCTTT
CDR3aa: CASSQGGREAFF

d_gene: -
abundance: once
v_gene: TRBV28
len: 13
j_gene: TRBJ2-7
CDR3nt: TGTGCCAGCAGTTATTTCGGAGACTACGAGCAGTACTTC
CDR3aa: CASSYFGDYEQYF

d_gene: TRBD2
abundance: -
v_gene: TRBV5-1
len: 15
j_gene: TRBJ2-5
CDR3nt: TGCGCCAGCAGCTTACTAGCGGGACCCCAAGAGACCCAGTACTTC
CDR3aa: CASSLLAGPQETQYF

d_gene: TRBD1
abundance: -
v_gene: TRBV3-1/TRBV3-2
len: 15
j_gene: TRBJ2-1
CDR3nt: TGTGCCAGCAGCCAAGGACAGGGGGTTTACAATGAGCAGTTCTTC
CDR3aa: CASSQGQGVYNEQFF

d_gene: -
abundance: -
v_gene: TRBV5-5
len: 14
j_gene: TRBJ2-7
CDR3nt: TGTGCCAGCAGCTCCGGACAGGGAGGGTACGAGCAGTACTTC
CDR3aa: CASSSGQGGYEQYF

d_gene: -
abundance: few
v_gene: TRBV27
len: 13
j_gene: TRBJ2-3
CDR3nt: TGTGCCAGCAGCCTTATCAGCGCAGATACGCAGTATTTT
CDR3aa: CASSLISADTQYF